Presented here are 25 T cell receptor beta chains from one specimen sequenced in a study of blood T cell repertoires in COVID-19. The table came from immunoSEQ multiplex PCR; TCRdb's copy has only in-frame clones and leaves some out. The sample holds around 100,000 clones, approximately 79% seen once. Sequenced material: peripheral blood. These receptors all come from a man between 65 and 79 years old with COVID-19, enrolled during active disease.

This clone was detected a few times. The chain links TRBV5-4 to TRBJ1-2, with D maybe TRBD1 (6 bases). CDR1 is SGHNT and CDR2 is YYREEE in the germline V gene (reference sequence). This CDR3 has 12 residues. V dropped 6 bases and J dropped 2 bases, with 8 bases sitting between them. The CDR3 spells CASTDRNYGYTF. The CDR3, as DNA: TGTGCCAGCACAGACAGGAACTATGGCTACACCTTC.

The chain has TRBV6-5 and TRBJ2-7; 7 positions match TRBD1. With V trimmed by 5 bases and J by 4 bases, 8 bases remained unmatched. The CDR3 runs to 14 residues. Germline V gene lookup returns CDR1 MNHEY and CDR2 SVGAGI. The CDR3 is CASSRGGAVYEQYF. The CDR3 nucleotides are TGTGCCAGCAGTCGAGGGGGCGCGGTGTACGAGCAGTACTTC.

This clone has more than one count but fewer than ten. Written as DNA, the CDR3 is TGTGCCAGCCGTCCAGGGGGCAGCAATCAGCCCCAGCATTTT. It translates to CASRPGGSNQPQHF. V is TRBV28 and J is TRBJ1-5; 8 positions agree with TRBD1. Germline CDR1 MDHEN, CDR2 SYDVKM. Trimming removed 8 bases from V and 1 base from J; junction bases left unmatched: 4. The CDR3 is 14 residues long.

The CDR3, as DNA: TGTGCCAGCAGCTTAGTAGCGGGGGCTACTGAAGCTTTCTTT. It yields the protein CASSLVAGATEAFF. This chain joins TRBV11-2 and TRBJ1-1, with a tentative D call TRBD1 (6 bases). V was pared by 1 base and J by 5 bases, with 11 bases between. The V gene's germline CDR1 is SGHAT and CDR2 FQNNGV. The CDR3 is 14 amino acids.

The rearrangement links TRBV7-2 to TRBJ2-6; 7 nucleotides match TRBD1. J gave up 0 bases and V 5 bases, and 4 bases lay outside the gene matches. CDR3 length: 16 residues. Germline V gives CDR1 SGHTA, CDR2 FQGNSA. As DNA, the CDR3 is TGTGCCAGCAGCGAAGCAGGGGGCTCTGGGGCCAACGTCCTGACTTTC. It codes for CASSEAGGSGANVLTF.

Here the CDR3 reads CASRSGQGWQPQHF. The CDR3 DNA reads as TGTGCCAGCAGGTCGGGGCAGGGGTGGCAGCCCCAGCATTTT. The chain couples TRBV28 to TRBJ1-5; D is possibly TRBD1 (6 bases). The CDR3 covers 14 residues. V was trimmed by 6 bases and J by 7 bases, leaving 16 bases between them. Looked up from germline, CDR1 is MDHEN and CDR2 is SYDVKM. The variable domain in full, completed from reference TRBV28 and TRBJ1-5, reads DVKVTQSSRYLVKRTGEKVFLECVQDMDHENMFWYRQDPGLGLRLIYFSYDVKMKEKGDIPEGYSVSREKKERFSLILESASTNQTSMYLCASRSGQGWQPQHFGDGTRLSIL.

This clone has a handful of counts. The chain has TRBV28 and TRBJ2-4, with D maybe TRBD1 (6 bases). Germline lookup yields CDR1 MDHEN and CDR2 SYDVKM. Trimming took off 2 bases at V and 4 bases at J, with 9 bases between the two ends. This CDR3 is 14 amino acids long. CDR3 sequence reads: CASSLQGLKNIQYF. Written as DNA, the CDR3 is TGTGCCAGCAGTTTACAGGGGCTGAAAAACATTCAGTACTTC.

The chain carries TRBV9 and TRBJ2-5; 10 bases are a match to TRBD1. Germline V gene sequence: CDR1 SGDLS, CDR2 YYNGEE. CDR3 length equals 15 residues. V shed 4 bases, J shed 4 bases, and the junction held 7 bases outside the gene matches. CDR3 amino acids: CASSRDRGPTETQYF. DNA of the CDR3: TGTGCCAGCAGCCGAGACAGGGGGCCGACAGAGACCCAGTACTTC.

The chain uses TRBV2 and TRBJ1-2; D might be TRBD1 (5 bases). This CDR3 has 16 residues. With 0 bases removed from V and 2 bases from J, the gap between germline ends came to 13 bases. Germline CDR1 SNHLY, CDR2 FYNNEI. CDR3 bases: TGTGCCAGCAGTGAAGCAAGGGGATCTGCCAACTATGGCTACACCTTC. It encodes CASSEARGSANYGYTF.

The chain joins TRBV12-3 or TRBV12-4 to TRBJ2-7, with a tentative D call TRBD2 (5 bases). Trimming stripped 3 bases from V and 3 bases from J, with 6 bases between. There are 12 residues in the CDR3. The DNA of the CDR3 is TGTGCCAGCAGTTTCCGGGACTACGAGCAGTACTTC. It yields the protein CASSFRDYEQYF.

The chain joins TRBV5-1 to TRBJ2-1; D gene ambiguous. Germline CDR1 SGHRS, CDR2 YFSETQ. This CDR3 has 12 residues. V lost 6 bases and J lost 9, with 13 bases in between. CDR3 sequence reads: CASTVSRGEQFF. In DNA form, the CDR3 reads TGCGCCAGCACCGTCTCCCGAGGTGAGCAGTTCTTC.

DNA of the CDR3: TGTGCCAGCAGTTTACAGGGTTACAATGAGCAGTTCTTC. It specifies CASSLQGYNEQFF. The V gene is TRBV12-3 or TRBV12-4, the J gene TRBJ2-1; D may be TRBD1 (5 bases). This CDR3 comprises 13 residues. Trimming took off 2 bases at V and 4 bases at J, with 6 bases between the two ends.

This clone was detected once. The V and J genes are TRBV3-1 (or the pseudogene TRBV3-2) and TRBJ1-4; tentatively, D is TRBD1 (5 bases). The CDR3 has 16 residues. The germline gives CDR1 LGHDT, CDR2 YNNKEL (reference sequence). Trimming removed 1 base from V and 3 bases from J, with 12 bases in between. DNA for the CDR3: TGTGCCAGCAGCCAAGGGGTCGAGACAGCTAATGAAAAACTGTTTTTT. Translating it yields CASSQGVETANEKLFF.

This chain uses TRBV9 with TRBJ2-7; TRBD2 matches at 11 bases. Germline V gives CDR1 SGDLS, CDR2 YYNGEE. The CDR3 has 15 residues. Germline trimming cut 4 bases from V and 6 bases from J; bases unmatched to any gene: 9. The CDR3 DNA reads TGTGCCAGCAGCATTAGCGGGAGGGCCGAATCCGAGCAGTACTTC. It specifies CASSISGRAESEQYF.

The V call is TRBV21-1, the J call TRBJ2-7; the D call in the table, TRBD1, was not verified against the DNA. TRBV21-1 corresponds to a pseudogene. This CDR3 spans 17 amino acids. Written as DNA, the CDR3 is TGTGCCAGCAGCAATGCCCCCGAACACATCACCATTTACGAGCAGTACTTC. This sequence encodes CASSNAPEHITIYEQYF.

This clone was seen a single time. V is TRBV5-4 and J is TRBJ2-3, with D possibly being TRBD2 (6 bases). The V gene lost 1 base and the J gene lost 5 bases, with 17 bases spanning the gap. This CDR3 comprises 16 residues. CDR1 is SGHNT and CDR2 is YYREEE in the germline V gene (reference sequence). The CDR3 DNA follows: TGTGCCAGCAGCTTGCCGGGACTCCCCCTCAAAGATACGCAGTATTTT. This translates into CASSLPGLPLKDTQYF.

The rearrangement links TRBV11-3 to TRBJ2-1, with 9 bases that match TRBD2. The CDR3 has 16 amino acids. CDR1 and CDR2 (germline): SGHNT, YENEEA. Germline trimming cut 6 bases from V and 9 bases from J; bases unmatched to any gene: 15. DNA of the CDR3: TGTGCCAGCAGTTTTGGCTTTAGCGGGAGTAGTGGTGAGCAGTTCTTC. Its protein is CASSFGFSGSSGEQFF.

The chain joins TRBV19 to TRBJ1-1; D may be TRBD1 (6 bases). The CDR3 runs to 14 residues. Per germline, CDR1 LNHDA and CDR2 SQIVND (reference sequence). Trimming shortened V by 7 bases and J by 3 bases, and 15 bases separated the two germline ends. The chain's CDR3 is CASILRGGDTEAFF. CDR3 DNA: TGTGCCAGTATCCTCCGAGGGGGGGACACTGAAGCTTTCTTT.

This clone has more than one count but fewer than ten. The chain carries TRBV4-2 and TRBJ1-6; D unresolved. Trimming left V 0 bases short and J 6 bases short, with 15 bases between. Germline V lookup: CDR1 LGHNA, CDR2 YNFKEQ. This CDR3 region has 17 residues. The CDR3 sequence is CASSQEQRTASNSPLHF. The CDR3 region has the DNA TGTGCCAGCAGCCAAGAACAGAGAACAGCCTCTAATTCACCCCTCCACTTT.

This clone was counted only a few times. The CDR3 nucleotides read TGTGCCAGCAGTTTAGACTTGAGCTCCTACAATGAGCAGTTCTTC. Its translation: CASSLDLSSYNEQFF. The chain carries TRBV28 and TRBJ2-1; D gene unclear. The length of the CDR3 is 15 residues. V was clipped by 2 bases and J by 0 bases, with 8 bases between them. Germline V CDR1 and CDR2: MDHEN, SYDVKM.

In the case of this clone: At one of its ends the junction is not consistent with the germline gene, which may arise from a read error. The CDR3 sequence: CTSSSGTSDSPLHF. In nucleotides, the CDR3 is TGTACCAGCAGTTCCGGGACTTCTGATTCACCCCTCCACTTT. V gene TRBV11-2 combines with J gene TRBJ1-6, with a possible D match to TRBD1 (5 bases). Germline loops: CDR1 SGHAT, CDR2 FQNNGV. CDR3 length equals 14 residues.

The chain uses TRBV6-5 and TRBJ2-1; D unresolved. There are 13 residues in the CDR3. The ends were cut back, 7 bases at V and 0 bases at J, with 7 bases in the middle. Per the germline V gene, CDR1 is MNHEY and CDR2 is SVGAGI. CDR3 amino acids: CASMRSSYNEQFF. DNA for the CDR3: TGTGCCAGCATGAGGAGCTCCTACAATGAGCAGTTCTTC.

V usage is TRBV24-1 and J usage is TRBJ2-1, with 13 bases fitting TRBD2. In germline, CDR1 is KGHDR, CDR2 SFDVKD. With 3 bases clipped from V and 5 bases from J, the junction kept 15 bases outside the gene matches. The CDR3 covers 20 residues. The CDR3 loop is CATSDPQPLLAGGVDNEQFF. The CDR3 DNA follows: TGTGCCACCAGTGATCCGCAGCCCCTACTAGCGGGAGGGGTAGACAATGAGCAGTTCTTC.

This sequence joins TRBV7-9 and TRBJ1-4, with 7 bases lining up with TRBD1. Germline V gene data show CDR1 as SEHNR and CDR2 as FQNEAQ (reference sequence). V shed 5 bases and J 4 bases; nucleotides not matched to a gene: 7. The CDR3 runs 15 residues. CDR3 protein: CASSPQGGNNEKLFF. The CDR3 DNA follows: TGTGCCAGCAGCCCGCAGGGGGGTAATAATGAAAAACTGTTTTTT.

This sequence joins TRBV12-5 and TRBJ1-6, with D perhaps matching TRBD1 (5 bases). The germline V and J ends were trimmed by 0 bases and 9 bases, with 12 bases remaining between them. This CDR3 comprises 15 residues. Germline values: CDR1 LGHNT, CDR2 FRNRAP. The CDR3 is CASGLVGRVGSPLHF. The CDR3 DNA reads TGTGCTAGTGGTTTGGTAGGCAGGGTCGGTTCACCCCTCCACTTT.